The 15 T cell receptor beta chains given below trace back to one sample, sequenced in a study of T cells in Graves' hyperthyroidism and ophthalmopathy (dated by TCRdb to between 2018 and 2021). Libraries were made using multiplex PCR. TCRdb records Illumina HiSeq 2000 as the sequencer. Amplification of TCR beta CDR3 regions was carried out from RNA transcripts. The TCR CDR3 was subjected to a first round of RT-PCR using the HTBI primer set and the Qiagen OneStep RT-PCR kit. TCRdb trimmed public reads at Q25 via fastp, called clones via MiXCR and kept in-frame beta chains. Here each entry gathers all rows of one CDR3 protein and keeps the most common genes and DNA. A total of around 280,000 distinct CDR3 sequences appear in this sample, about an eighth of them only once. The ten largest clonotypes hold roughly 8.5% of the sample. The sequencing sample was made of blood. The receptors were gathered from a woman younger than 45 with Graves' hyperthyroidism that later progressed to Graves' ophthalmopathy.

This clonotype was observed a handful of times. The J gene is TRBJ2-2, the V gene TRBV19, with a weak D call TRBD2 (7 bases). The CDR3 is made up of 16 amino acids. The germline gives CDR1 LNHDA, CDR2 SQIVND (reference sequence). Trimming pared 5 bases from V and 3 bases from J, leaving 16 bases between. This chain's CDR3 is CASSYGGLIDTGELFF. As DNA, the CDR3 is TGTGCCAGTAGTTACGGGGGGCTGATCGACACCGGGGAGCTGTTTTTT.

This clonotype was seen ten or more times. The chain combines TRBV2 with TRBJ2-6; 9 bases map to TRBD1. Per germline, CDR1 SNHLY and CDR2 FYNNEI. The trim removed 6 bases at V and 2 bases at J, leaving 8 bases unmatched. The CDR3 is 17 amino acids. This CDR3 is CASRPGQGTAGANVLTF. The CDR3 DNA reads TGTGCCAGCAGGCCTGGACAGGGGACTGCTGGGGCCAACGTCCTGACTTTC.

This clonotype was observed at least ten times. The chain has TRBV7-6 and TRBJ1-1; possibly TRBD1 for D (5 bases). With 4 bases removed from V and 2 bases from J, the gap between germline ends came to 11 bases. The CDR3 sequence is 14 residues long. CDR1 is SGHVS and CDR2 is FNYEAQ in the germline V gene. The CDR3 is CASSSGTRNTEAFF. In DNA form, the CDR3 reads TGTGCCAGCAGCTCAGGGACGAGAAACACTGAAGCTTTCTTT.

The chain carries TRBV10-3 and TRBJ2-7, with D perhaps matching TRBD2 (6 bases). V dropped 10 bases and J dropped 3 bases, with 13 bases sitting between them. Per the germline V gene, CDR1 is ENHRY and CDR2 is SYGVKD. CDR3 length: 12 amino acids. The CDR3 nucleotides read TGTGCCACAGACGGAGGGAACTACGAGCAGTACTTC. As protein: CATDGGNYEQYF.

This clonotype was detected a few times. The chain recombines TRBV27 with TRBJ2-7; a weak D match, TRBD2 (6 bases). Germline loops: CDR1 MNHEY, CDR2 SMNVEV (reference sequence). V lost 6 bases and J 2 bases, leaving 11 bases between the germline ends. The CDR3 has 13 residues. CDR3 protein: CASRGSGTYEQYF. Here the CDR3 DNA reads TGTGCCAGCAGGGGTAGCGGAACCTACGAGCAGTACTTC.

Many counts were recorded for this clonotype. The V and J genes are TRBV28 and TRBJ2-1, with 11 bases identical to TRBD2. The length of the CDR3 is 15 residues. Trimming took 4 bases from V and 7 from J; bases not matched to a gene: 6. Germline lookup yields CDR1 MDHEN and CDR2 SYDVKM. The CDR3 nucleotides are TGTGCCAGCAGTTCTCGACTAGCGGGACTGAATGAGCAGTTCTTC. Amino acid sequence: CASSSRLAGLNEQFF. The complete variable domain, with remaining parts taken from reference TRBV28 and TRBJ2-1, reads DVKVTQSSRYLVKRTGEKVFLECVQDMDHENMFWYRQDPGLGLRLIYFSYDVKMKEKGDIPEGYSVSREKKERFSLILESASTNQTSMYLCASSSRLAGLNEQFFGPGTRLTVL.

In this sample, this clonotype turned up many times. The chain employs TRBV4-2 and TRBJ2-3, with a tentative D call TRBD2 (6 bases). The CDR3 is 16 amino acids. Trimming took 1 base from V and 4 from J, leaving 15 bases between them. Germline assignment: CDR1 LGHNA and CDR2 YNFKEQ. The CDR3, as DNA: TGTGCCAGCAGCCAAGCGTCTCCGGCGGGATCAGATACGCAGTATTTT. Protein product: CASSQASPAGSDTQYF.

This clonotype was seen many times. The V and J genes are TRBV7-9 and TRBJ2-1, with 14 bases fitting TRBD2. The CDR3 consists of 18 residues. The germline CDR1 and CDR2 sequences are SEHNR and FQNEAQ (reference sequence). The V gene end was trimmed by 1 base and the J gene end by 8 bases; junction bases not matched to a gene: 10. This CDR3 reads CASSLGPGLAGEGDEQFF. For the CDR3, the DNA is TGTGCCAGCAGCTTAGGACCGGGACTAGCGGGAGAAGGTGATGAGCAGTTCTTC. The full variable domain, in which reference TRBV7-9 and TRBJ2-1 provide the parts outside the CDR3, is DTGVSQNPRHKITKRGQNVTFRCDPISEHNRLYWYRQTLGQGPEFLTYFQNEAQLEKSRLLSDRFSAERPKGSFSTLEIQRTEQGDSAMYLCASSLGPGLAGEGDEQFFGPGTRLTVL.

This clonotype was counted ten times or more. This chain uses TRBV20-1 with TRBJ2-5; tentatively, D is TRBD2 (6 bases). The length of the CDR3 is 15 residues. Per germline, CDR1 DFQATT and CDR2 SNEGSKA (reference sequence). V lost 4 bases and J 0 bases, leaving 15 bases between the germline ends. The CDR3 coding sequence is TGCAGTGCTACCACGGGCGGGGCCCACCAAGAGACCCAGTACTTC. It encodes CSATTGGAHQETQYF.

The chain is built from TRBV19 and TRBJ2-5; possible D gene TRBD1, 6 bases. CDR1 and CDR2 (germline): LNHDA, SQIVND (reference sequence). The CDR3 runs to 14 residues. Trimming pared 6 bases from V and 6 bases from J, leaving 17 bases between. In DNA, the CDR3 is TGTGCCAGTAGCGGAGCAGGGGCATCGAAGACCCAGTACTTC. Translation gives CASSGAGASKTQYF. Supplemented by reference TRBV19 and TRBJ2-5, the full variable domain reads DGGITQSPKYLFRKEGQNVTLSCEQNLNHDAMYWYRQDPGQGLRLIYYSQIVNDFQKGDIAEGYSVSREKKESFPLTVTSAQKNPTAFYLCASSGAGASKTQYFGPGTRLLVL.

The sample holds many counts of this clonotype. The chain couples TRBV18 to TRBJ1-1, with TRBD1 matching over 7 bases. Per germline, CDR1 KGHSH and CDR2 LQKENI. The CDR3 extends over 17 amino acids. The junction had 8 bases not matched to a gene; V was cut back by 0 bases and J by 1 base. The CDR3 nucleotides read TGTGCCAGCTCACCACCGGCAGGGGGGCTTTCGAACACTGAAGCTTTCTTT. Translation: CASSPPAGGLSNTEAFF. Full variable domain (rest looked up from reference TRBV18 and TRBJ1-1): NAGVMQNPRHLVRRRGQEARLRCSPMKGHSHVYWYRQLPEEGLKFMVYLQKENIIDESGMPKERFSAEFPKEGPSILRIQQVVRGDSAAYFCASSPPAGGLSNTEAFFGQGTRLTVV.

The V and J genes are TRBV20-1 and TRBJ1-2; the match to TRBD1 covers 7 bases. Germline-derived CDR1 and CDR2 are DFQATT and SNEGSKA (reference sequence). Unmatched junction bases numbered 6, after V lost 1 base and J lost 1 base. CDR3 length: 15 residues. CDR3 residues: CSARGRGGVNYGYTF. As DNA, the CDR3 is TGCAGTGCTAGAGGGAGAGGGGGCGTTAACTATGGCTACACCTTC.

This clonotype was recorded many times. The chain links TRBV6-1 to TRBJ2-7; D possibly corresponds to TRBD1 (6 bases). Germline values: CDR1 MNHNS, CDR2 SASEGT. The CDR3 runs to 18 residues. Trimming took 6 bases from V and 4 from J, leaving 28 bases between them. CDR3 in DNA: TGTGCCAGCAGGCCCAACGGGCTACAGGGCCGATGGGCTTACGAGCAGTACTTC. It yields the protein CASRPNGLQGRWAYEQYF.

The chain uses TRBV25-1 and TRBJ2-7; 7 positions agree with TRBD1. With V trimmed by 7 bases and J by 0 bases, 9 bases remained unmatched. The CDR3 loop spans 15 amino acids. CDR1 and CDR2 (germline): MGHDK, SYGVNS. DNA for the CDR3: TGTGCCAGCACGACAGGGACAGCGATCTCCTACGAGCAGTACTTC. The encoded protein is CASTTGTAISYEQYF.

In its sample, this clonotype was seen many times. The chain has TRBV7-2 and TRBJ2-1; 8 bases match TRBD2. The CDR3 has 17 amino acids. V shed 3 bases, J shed 7 bases, and the junction held 14 bases outside the gene matches. The V gene's germline CDR1 is SGHTA and CDR2 FQGNSA. The CDR3 coding sequence is TGTGCCAGCAGCTTCGGGCGGGAGGACCTCACCAAGAATGAGCAGTTCTTC. This codes for CASSFGREDLTKNEQFF.